The sequence of this T cell receptor beta chain was determined in a study of shared clonotypes between healthy human individuals. Looking at the study overall: Per-donor plates numbered three CD4 naive, three CD4 memory, two CD8 naive and one CD8 memory.

The germline CDR1 and CDR2 sequences are GTSNPN and SVGIG (reference sequence). Trimming cost V 2 bases and J 8 bases; bases outside gene matches: 8. The CDR3 contains 13 residues. Sequencing used immunoSEQ multiplex PCR; TCRdb keeps in-frame clones, though not all of them. The profile shows under 2,500,000 clones, more than 90% of them singletons. Sequenced sample: naive CD4+ T cells sorted from blood. As for subset: CD45RA+ positively selected. The rearrangement links TRBV30 to TRBJ1-2; 7 bases match TRBD1. This TCR was recovered from a man aged 18 to 35 in good health. The CDR3 loop reads CAWSKQGLGGYTF. The DNA of the CDR3 is TGTGCCTGGAGTAAACAGGGGCTGGGGGGCTACACCTTC.